The 23 T cell receptor beta chains reported below all come from one sample, sequenced in a study of beta chain features in type 1 diabetes. The entirety of the isolated RNA underwent reverse transcription, so expressed TCRB transcripts were sequenced. The method was immunoSEQ multiplex PCR; TCRdb's version includes in-frame clones alone and lacks a portion of them. The data show 350,000 or so clones, 15% to 20% seen once. The sample taken for sequencing was naive CD4+ T cells from blood. All receptors come from a woman aged 18-30 years in good health.

This clone appeared a few times. The genes are TRBV10-3 and TRBJ1-5; TRBD1 aligns across 8 bases. CDR1 is ENHRY, CDR2 SYGVKD, per germline. This CDR3 has 17 residues. The V gene end was trimmed by 4 bases and the J gene end by 2 bases; junction bases not matched to a gene: 10. The CDR3 DNA sequence: TGTGCCATCAGTGTGGACAGGGTGGGTAGTGGCAATCAGCCCCAGCATTTT. This codes for CAISVDRVGSGNQPQHF.

This chain joins TRBV5-4 and TRBJ1-1; 7 positions agree with TRBD1. CDR3 length: 14 amino acids. V shed 4 bases and J 5 bases; nucleotides not matched to a gene: 8. Germline values: CDR1 SGHNT, CDR2 YYREEE (reference sequence). CDR3 DNA: TGTGCCAGCAGCGCAGACAGGGAAAGGACTGAAGCTTTCTTT. It specifies CASSADRERTEAFF. The whole variable domain, remainder taken from reference TRBV5-4 and TRBJ1-1, is ETGVTQSPTHLIKTRGQQVTLRCSSQSGHNTVSWYQQALGQGPQFIFQYYREEENGRGNFPPRFSGLQFPNYSSELNVNALELDDSALYLCASSADRERTEAFFGQGTRLTVV.

The J gene is TRBJ2-1, the V gene TRBV29-1; the D gene is possibly TRBD2 (5 bases). CDR3 size: 13 residues. V was cut by 0 bases and J by 11 bases, with 14 bases left in between. Germline V lookup: CDR1 SQVTM, CDR2 ANQGSEA. CDR3 sequence: CSVEDPQETKQFF. The DNA of the CDR3 is TGCAGCGTTGAAGATCCCCAGGAGACTAAGCAGTTCTTC.

In its sample, this clone was seen a few times. This chain joins TRBV7-2 and TRBJ2-3; 10 nucleotides agree with TRBD2. Trimming cost V 0 bases and J 7 bases; bases outside gene matches: 7. Germline CDR1 SGHTA, CDR2 FQGNSA. This CDR3 comprises 16 residues. CDR3 protein: CASSLASGGAANTQYF. The CDR3 DNA sequence: TGTGCCAGCAGCTTAGCCAGCGGGGGGGCCGCAAATACGCAGTATTTT.

This clone was detected a few times. The chain couples TRBV19 to TRBJ2-1, with 8 bases aligning to TRBD2. V trimming: 5 bases; J trimming: 6 bases; junction bases outside the gene matches: 12. From germline, CDR1 is LNHDA and CDR2 SQIVND (reference sequence). There are 16 residues in the CDR3. In DNA, the CDR3 is TGTGCCAGTAGTGGACGGAGGGGACTAGGGCCCAATGAGCAGTTCTTC. Encoded protein: CASSGRRGLGPNEQFF. The full variable domain, completed using reference TRBV19 and TRBJ2-1, is DGGITQSPKYLFRKEGQNVTLSCEQNLNHDAMYWYRQDPGQGLRLIYYSQIVNDFQKGDIAEGYSVSREKKESFPLTVTSAQKNPTAFYLCASSGRRGLGPNEQFFGPGTRLTVL.

Only a few counts were recorded for this clone. The rearrangement joins TRBV11-2 to TRBJ2-1; 12 bases are a match to TRBD2. CDR3 size: 18 residues. Germline loops: CDR1 SGHAT, CDR2 FQNNGV. V gave up 1 base and J gave up 8 bases; unmatched junction bases: 12. CDR3 sequence: CASSLARTSGNFWDEQFF. The CDR3 bases are TGTGCCAGCAGCTTAGCCCGGACTAGCGGGAACTTTTGGGATGAGCAGTTCTTC.

The V call is TRBV6-5, the J call TRBJ1-2; tentative D call: TRBD1 (6 bases). The CDR3 runs to 15 residues. Between the trimmed V and J ends, which lost 4 bases and 0 bases, there was a span of 12 bases. Germline lookup yields CDR1 MNHEY and CDR2 SVGAGI. The CDR3 loop reads CASSSRTEANYGYTF. Written as DNA, the CDR3 is TGTGCCAGCAGTTCCCGGACAGAGGCTAACTATGGCTACACCTTC.

This clone was detected only a few times. The chain links TRBV29-1 to TRBJ1-1, with D possibly being TRBD1 (5 bases). Germline V gene lookup returns CDR1 SQVTM and CDR2 ANQGSEA. The CDR3 is 15 residues long. V lost 6 bases, J lost 1 base, and 18 bases lay in between. CDR3 nucleotide sequence: TGCAGCGTGTTAGATTGGGGCTTGGGGAACACTGAAGCTTTCTTT. It codes for CSVLDWGLGNTEAFF. Supplemented by reference TRBV29-1 and TRBJ1-1, the full variable domain reads SAVISQKPSRDICQRGTSLTIQCQVDSQVTMMFWYRQQPGQSLTLIATANQGSEATYESGFVIDKFPISRPNLTFSTLTVSNMSPEDSSIYLCSVLDWGLGNTEAFFGQGTRLTVV.

V usage is TRBV21-1 and J usage is TRBJ1-2. TRBV21-1 is a pseudogene segment. This CDR3 is 16 amino acids long. CDR3 nucleotide sequence: TGTGCCAGCAGCAAAGGGGGAGGAAGCTGGAACTATGGCTACACCTTC. Its translation: CASSKGGGSWNYGYTF.

The chain joins TRBV19 to TRBJ2-5; D is possibly TRBD2 (6 bases). The germline V and J ends were trimmed by 5 bases and 5 bases, with 15 bases remaining between them. CDR1 and CDR2 (germline): LNHDA, SQIVND (reference sequence). This CDR3 has 14 amino acids. CDR3 sequence: CASSWRGGGETQYF. DNA for the CDR3: TGTGCCAGTAGTTGGCGGGGTGGAGGGGAGACCCAGTACTTC.

This clone was found a few times. This chain uses TRBV11-1 with TRBJ2-7; 7 nucleotides agree with TRBD1. The CDR3 covers 15 residues. From germline, CDR1 is SGHAT and CDR2 FQDESV (reference sequence). J gave up 2 bases and V 5 bases, and 9 bases lay outside the gene matches. CDR3: CASSPPTGRTYEQYF. Here the CDR3 DNA reads TGTGCCAGCAGCCCTCCGACAGGGAGAACCTACGAGCAGTACTTC.

This clone was observed a handful of times. This chain uses TRBV5-4 with TRBJ1-2; D perhaps matches TRBD1 (6 bases). Between the trimmed V and J ends, which lost 0 bases and 6 bases, there was a span of 12 bases. The germline gives CDR1 SGHNT, CDR2 YYREEE (reference sequence). The CDR3 runs 14 residues. CDR3 loop: CASSLAGVEDGYTF. CDR3 in DNA: TGTGCCAGCAGCTTGGCAGGGGTGGAGGATGGCTACACCTTC.

This chain connects TRBV18 to TRBJ1-1; TRBD1 might be the D (5 bases). Germline-derived CDR1 and CDR2 are KGHSH and LQKENI. Trimming stripped 2 bases from V and 5 bases from J, with 12 bases between. This CDR3 comprises 14 residues. The CDR3 nucleotides are TGTGCCAGCTCACCAGATTCCGGGGGAACTGAAGCTTTCTTT. Amino acid sequence: CASSPDSGGTEAFF.

This clone has just a few counts. The DNA for the CDR3 is TGTGCCAGCAGCCTTTACGGGACTAGCGGGGGCACAGATACGCAGTATTTT. This encodes CASSLYGTSGGTDTQYF. V gene TRBV4-2 combines with J gene TRBJ2-3, with 13 nucleotides matching TRBD2. The trim removed 4 bases at V and 1 base at J, leaving 5 bases unmatched. CDR3 length: 17 amino acids. CDR1 is LGHNA and CDR2 is YNFKEQ in the germline V gene.

The sample holds a few counts of this clone. An end of the junction differs from the germline gene, which may be a read error. This rearrangement joins TRBV2 to TRBJ2-3; 9 bases agree with TRBD1. The CDR3 is 14 amino acids. Germline CDR1 reads SNHLY; CDR2 reads FYNNEI. The CDR3 DNA sequence: TGTGCCAGCAGGGAAGACAGGGGGACAGATACGCAGTATTTT. Translating gives CASREDRGTDTQYF.

The rearrangement uses TRBV2 and TRBJ1-5; no clear D. The CDR3 contains 15 residues. Deletions cut 7 bases from V and 2 bases from J, with 15 bases between. Germline loops: CDR1 SNHLY, CDR2 FYNNEI. The DNA of the CDR3 is TGTGCCAGCATATCGGGGAGCGGGGGCAATCAGCCCCAGCATTTT. Protein: CASISGSGGNQPQHF.

The V gene is TRBV5-1, the J gene TRBJ2-7, with 9 nucleotides matching TRBD2. Germline V gene data show CDR1 as SGHRS and CDR2 as YFSETQ. V was pared by 0 bases and J by 1 base, with 5 bases of the junction left unmatched. The length of the CDR3 is 16 residues. CDR3 in DNA: TGCGCCAGCAGCTTGGCGGGTAGCGGGAGATCCTACGAGCAGTACTTC. Protein: CASSLAGSGRSYEQYF.

This rearrangement joins TRBV6-5 to TRBJ2-3; maybe TRBD2 (5 bases). The CDR3 length is 13 residues. Germline CDR1 and CDR2: MNHEY and SVGAGI. V lost 5 bases, J lost 1 base, and 7 bases lay in between. The CDR3 reads CASSRTRTDTQYF. DNA for the CDR3: TGTGCCAGCAGTCGGACTCGCACAGATACGCAGTATTTT.

This clone appeared a few times. The chain uses TRBV6-5 and TRBJ2-5, with D tentatively TRBD2 (6 bases). Germline V lookup: CDR1 MNHEY, CDR2 SVGAGI. Trimming cost V 4 bases and J 4 bases, with 16 bases left between them. The CDR3 loop spans 15 amino acids. The CDR3 DNA follows: TGTGCCAGCAGTTCCCCGGGCCCAGCGGGAGAGACCCAGTACTTC. Translating it yields CASSSPGPAGETQYF.

The chain recombines TRBV7-2 with TRBJ2-1, with TRBD2 matching 12 bases. Germline loops: CDR1 SGHTA, CDR2 FQGNSA. V trimming: 4 bases; J trimming: 12 bases; junction bases outside the gene matches: 13. This CDR3 comprises 16 residues. The CDR3: CASSSTSGGYNDGQFF. CDR3 DNA: TGTGCCAGCAGCTCGACTAGCGGGGGCTACAATGATGGGCAGTTCTTC. Complete variable domain (other parts from reference TRBV7-2 and TRBJ2-1): GAGVSQSPSNKVTEKGKDVELRCDPISGHTALYWYRQSLGQGLEFLIYFQGNSAPDKSGLPSDRFSAERTGGSVSTLTIQRTQQEDSAVYLCASSSTSGGYNDGQFFGPGTRLTVL.

This clone was picked up a small number of times. The chain couples TRBV7-9 to TRBJ2-3, with a weak D call TRBD2 (5 bases). Germline loops: CDR1 SEHNR, CDR2 FQNEAQ (reference sequence). V lost 2 bases and J lost 0, with 9 bases in between. The CDR3 has 15 residues. CDR3 sequence: CASSLRGASTDTQYF. The CDR3 nucleotides are TGTGCCAGCAGCTTACGGGGAGCGAGCACAGATACGCAGTATTTT.

This clone was seen a few times. The rearrangement links TRBV5-1 to TRBJ2-3, with TRBD2 matching 12 bases. After removal of 2 bases from V and 5 bases from J, the junction contained 3 bases not matched to a gene. The CDR3 is 15 residues long. Germline lookup yields CDR1 SGHRS and CDR2 YFSETQ. The CDR3 loop is CASSLLAGGRDTQYF. The DNA of the CDR3 is TGCGCCAGCAGCTTACTAGCGGGGGGCAGAGATACGCAGTATTTT.

The rearrangement uses TRBV4-2 and TRBJ1-1, with a possible D match to TRBD1 (6 bases). Germline assignment: CDR1 LGHNA and CDR2 YNFKEQ. Between the trimmed V and J ends, which lost 4 bases and 3 bases, there was a span of 9 bases. This CDR3 has 13 residues. CDR3 loop: CASSRAGDTEAFF. CDR3 sequence (DNA): TGTGCCAGCAGCCGGGCAGGGGACACTGAAGCTTTCTTT.